These T cell receptor beta chains were read from a single sample in a study of graft-versus-host responses after intestinal transplantation. The antigens these receptors bind are not known. Sequencing used immunoSEQ multiplex PCR; TCRdb keeps in-frame clones, though not all of them. The sample has fewer than 150,000 clones; roughly nine tenths are singletons. Sample: unstimulated CD4+ T cells sorted from spleen or lymph node cells, taken before intestinal transplant. These receptors came from a human donor who received an intestinal transplant. CDR3s include the opening cysteine and the closing phenylalanine or tryptophan. The D gene is left open where the match is weak. The size of a clone is reported for some rows only, either as once, few or many, or as a class for expanded clones.

J | size | length | V | D | CDR3 | DNA
TRBJ2-1 | - | 14 | TRBV5-1 | TRBD2 | CASSLVLAGGEQFF | TGCGCCAGCAGCTTGGTCCTAGCGGGGGGTGAGCAGTTCTTC
TRBJ1-4 | - | 12 | TRBV11-2 | - | CASSLVGEKLFF | TGTGCCAGCAGCTTAGTGGGGGAAAAACTGTTTTTT
TRBJ1-2 | - | 13 | TRBV10-2 | - | CASTPGLIYGYTF | TGCGCCAGCACTCCGGGACTCATCTATGGCTACACCTTC
TRBJ1-6 | once | 15 | TRBV11-2 | TRBD1 | CASSLQGASESPLHF | TGTGCCAGCAGCTTACAGGGGGCCTCGGAATCACCCCTCCACTTT
TRBJ1-5 | - | 16 | TRBV5-8 | TRBD1 | CASSFGRGFVNQPQHF | TGTGCCAGCAGCTTCGGCAGGGGGTTTGTCAATCAGCCCCAGCATTTT
TRBJ1-2 | - | 14 | TRBV2 | TRBD1 | CASSPGQGISGYTF | TGTGCCAGCTCTCCGGGACAGGGTATATCCGGCTACACCTTC
TRBJ2-1 | - | 16 | TRBV5-1 | TRBD2 | CASSSRTSGGANEQFF | TGCGCCAGCAGCTCCCGGACTAGCGGGGGGGCGAATGAGCAGTTCTTC
TRBJ1-5 | - | 14 | TRBV7-2 | - | CASSRTGLGQPQHF | TGTGCCAGCAGCCGCACAGGGTTAGGACAGCCCCAGCATTTT
TRBJ1-2 | - | 14 | TRBV28 | TRBD1 | CASSSGQGARGYTF | TGTGCCAGCAGTTCCGGACAGGGGGCGCGGGGCTACACCTTC
TRBJ2-3 | - | 15 | TRBV5-1 | TRBD2 | CASSSRTSGGDTQYF | TGCGCCAGCAGCTCACGGACTAGCGGGGGAGATACGCAGTATTTT
TRBJ1-5 | - | 19 | TRBV6-1 | TRBD1 | CASSAQRRDSFNSNQPQHF | TGTGCCAGCAGTGCACAGAGGAGGGACAGCTTTAATAGCAATCAGCCCCAGCATTTT
TRBJ2-7 | - | 13 | TRBV12-5 | TRBD1 | CASGEPGGHEQYF | TGTGCTAGTGGGGAACCAGGGGGACACGAGCAGTACTTC
TRBJ1-2 | - | 14 | TRBV9 | - | CASSLEGRGGGYTF | TGTGCCAGCAGCCTGGAGGGGAGGGGTGGCGGCTACACCTTC
TRBJ1-3 | - | 13 | TRBV6-1 | - | CASMMGPGNTIYF | TGTGCCAGCATGATGGGGCCTGGAAACACCATATATTTT
TRBJ2-5 | - | 15 | TRBV19 | TRBD1 | CASGSGTGNGETQYF | TGTGCCAGTGGTTCCGGGACAGGGAATGGAGAGACCCAGTACTTC
TRBJ1-2 | - | 12 | TRBV30 | - | CAWSDRKDGYTF | TGTGCCTGGAGCGACCGGAAGGATGGCTACACCTTC
TRBJ2-3 | - | 18 | TRBV7-3 | - | CASSPGGIRAKSTDTQYF | TGTGCCAGCAGTCCTGGGGGGATCAGGGCAAAGAGCACAGATACGCAGTATTTT
TRBJ2-7 | - | 13 | TRBV6-5 | TRBD2 | CASSQGLAREQYF | TGTGCCAGCAGTCAGGGACTAGCGCGTGAGCAGTACTTC
TRBJ2-1 | once | 15 | TRBV10-1 | TRBD2 | CASQKGSGGANEQFF | TGCGCCAGCCAAAAGGGTAGCGGGGGGGCAAATGAGCAGTTCTTC
TRBJ2-7 | - | 13 | TRBV30 | - | CAWSVHGGYEQYF | TGTGCCTGGAGTGTACATGGGGGCTACGAGCAGTACTTC
TRBJ1-6 | once | 17 | TRBV14 | TRBD1 | CASSQRTGSSYNSPLHF | TGTGCCAGCAGCCAACGGACAGGGAGCTCCTATAATTCACCCCTCCACTTT
TRBJ2-5 | - | 12 | TRBV10-1 | - | CASSESDETQYF | TGCGCCAGCAGTGAGTCGGATGAGACCCAGTACTTC
TRBJ2-7 | - | 12 | TRBV12-5 | - | CASGPLSMPQYF | TGTGCTAGTGGTCCTCTGAGCATGCCGCAGTACTTC
TRBJ1-1 | - | 13 | TRBV6-6 | - | CASGDGGNTEAFF | TGTGCCAGCGGGGACGGAGGGAACACTGAAGCTTTCTTT
TRBJ2-5 | - | 14 | TRBV7-8 | - | CASSPPRGRETQYF | TGTGCCAGCAGCCCGCCTCGGGGTCGGGAGACCCAGTACTTC
TRBJ2-5 | - | 14 | TRBV5-6 | - | CASSLGAGTGTQYF | TGTGCCAGCAGCTTGGGGGCAGGGACGGGGACCCAGTACTTC
TRBJ2-7 | - | 12 | TRBV5-1 | - | CASRKDSYEQYF | TGCGCCAGCAGGAAAGACTCCTACGAGCAGTACTTC
TRBJ1-2 | - | 15 | TRBV5-1 | TRBD1 | CASSQGGGTVYGYTF | TGCGCCAGCAGCCAGGGGGGAGGGACAGTCTATGGCTACACCTTC
TRBJ2-1 | - | 12 | TRBV6-1 | - | CASRPTELEQFF | TGTGCCAGCAGACCCACAGAGCTGGAGCAGTTCTTC
TRBJ2-6 | - | 13 | TRBV14 | - | CASSPLLSNVLTF | TGTGCCAGCAGCCCCCTTCTCAGTAACGTCCTGACTTTC
TRBJ2-1 | - | 16 | TRBV11-1 | - | CASSLYMGGSYNEQFF | TGTGCCAGCAGCTTATATATGGGGGGCTCCTACAATGAGCAGTTCTTC
TRBJ2-2 | - | 11 | TRBV29-1 | - | CSVGFTGELFF | TGCAGCGTTGGCTTCACCGGGGAGCTGTTTTTT
TRBJ2-3 | once | 18 | TRBV5-4 | TRBD2 | CASSPIGGVGTSTDTQYF | TGTGCCAGCAGCCCCATCGGGGGGGTAGGGACAAGCACAGATACGCAGTATTTT
TRBJ1-6 | - | 15 | TRBV19 | TRBD1 | CASSIQQGRNSPLHF | TGTGCCAGTAGTATACAACAGGGGCGGAATTCACCCCTCCACTTT
TRBJ1-1 | few | 15 | TRBV28 | - | CASSSPATENTEAFF | TGTGCCAGCAGTTCTCCAGCAACAGAAAACACTGAAGCTTTCTTT
TRBJ2-7 | - | 13 | TRBV5-4 | - | CASSLPPGYEQYF | TGTGCCAGCAGCTTGCCACCCGGGTACGAGCAGTACTTC
TRBJ2-7 | - | 11 | TRBV20-1 | - | CSARDTYEQYF | TGCAGTGCTAGGGACACCTACGAGCAGTACTTC
TRBJ2-2 | - | 15 | TRBV19 | - | CASSWRGLNTGELFF | TGTGCCAGTAGTTGGCGGGGCCTGAACACCGGGGAGCTGTTTTTT
TRBJ1-4 | - | 14 | TRBV5-5 | - | CASRLTGSGEKLFF | TGTGCCAGCAGACTCACAGGGAGCGGTGAAAAACTGTTTTTT
TRBJ2-2 | - | 16 | TRBV11-1 | - | CASSLAPQGITGELFF | TGTGCCAGCAGCTTAGCGCCACAGGGAATCACCGGGGAGCTGTTTTTT
TRBJ2-1 | - | 13 | TRBV10-3 | TRBD1 | CAIAGTGDYEQFF | TGTGCCATCGCGGGGACAGGAGACTATGAGCAGTTCTTC
TRBJ1-6 | - | 15 | TRBV7-2 | - | CASSLRGTNNSPLHF | TGTGCCAGCAGCTTAAGAGGGACGAATAATTCACCCCTCCACTTT
TRBJ2-1 | - | 14 | TRBV11-2 | - | CASSAVTGRGEQFF | TGTGCCAGCAGCGCCGTGACTGGGCGCGGAGAGCAGTTCTTC
TRBJ2-2 | - | 14 | TRBV9 | - | CASSRSPITGELFF | TGTGCCAGCAGCCGGTCCCCTATTACCGGGGAGCTGTTTTTT
TRBJ1-2 | - | 15 | TRBV27 | TRBD1 | CASSPSRQGLYGYTF | TGTGCCAGCAGTCCCTCCAGACAGGGCCTCTATGGCTACACCTTC
TRBJ2-6 | - | 17 | TRBV9 | - | CASSVATGGGGANVLTF | TGTGCCAGCAGCGTAGCTACGGGGGGCGGTGGGGCCAACGTCCTGACTTTC
TRBJ1-2 | - | 12 | TRBV5-1 | - | CASSVGSYGYTF | TGCGCCAGCAGCGTCGGAAGCTATGGCTACACCTTC
TRBJ2-3 | - | 16 | TRBV5-1 | - | CASSLALGDSTDTQYF | TGCGCCAGCAGCTTGGCTCTGGGGGACTCTACAGATACGCAGTATTTT
TRBJ2-2 | - | 15 | TRBV11-2 | TRBD1 | CASSWGQGRAGELFF | TGTGCCAGCAGCTGGGGACAGGGTAGGGCCGGGGAGCTGTTTTTT
TRBJ2-1 | - | 13 | TRBV5-5 | - | CASSSRGANEQFF | TGTGCCAGCAGCTCTAGGGGGGCGAATGAGCAGTTCTTC
TRBJ2-2 | - | 12 | TRBV5-1 | - | CASSLDAGELFF | TGCGCCAGCAGCTTGGACGCCGGGGAGCTGTTTTTT
TRBJ1-1 | - | 16 | TRBV5-1 | TRBD1 | CASSPIVQGADTEAFF | TGCGCCAGCAGCCCAATCGTTCAGGGGGCCGACACTGAAGCTTTCTTT
TRBJ2-3 | - | 16 | TRBV5-6 | - | CASSLVTGPSTDTQYF | TGTGCCAGCAGCTTGGTTACAGGGCCTAGCACAGATACGCAGTATTTT
TRBJ1-2 | - | 13 | TRBV6-5 | - | CASSYRPSYGYTF | TGTGCCAGCAGCTATCGACCATCCTATGGCTACACCTTC
TRBJ1-1 | once | 12 | TRBV30 | TRBD1 | CAWTTGGREAFF | TGTGCCTGGACCACAGGGGGCCGGGAAGCTTTCTTT
TRBJ2-2 | - | 19 | TRBV5-1 | TRBD1 | CASSLDLAGTGAWTGELFF | TGCGCCAGCAGCTTGGACCTAGCCGGGACAGGGGCATGGACCGGGGAGCTGTTTTTT
TRBJ1-5 | once | 14 | TRBV15 | - | CATSRVNGNQPQHF | TGTGCCACCAGCAGAGTAAATGGTAATCAGCCCCAGCATTTT
TRBJ2-1 | - | 15 | TRBV6-5 | TRBD2 | CASSQGLAGAREQFF | TGTGCCAGCAGTCAAGGACTAGCGGGGGCGCGCGAGCAGTTCTTC
TRBJ2-7 | - | 13 | TRBV2 | TRBD1 | CASSQGTEYEQYF | TGTGCCAGCAGTCAGGGGACAGAATACGAGCAGTACTTC